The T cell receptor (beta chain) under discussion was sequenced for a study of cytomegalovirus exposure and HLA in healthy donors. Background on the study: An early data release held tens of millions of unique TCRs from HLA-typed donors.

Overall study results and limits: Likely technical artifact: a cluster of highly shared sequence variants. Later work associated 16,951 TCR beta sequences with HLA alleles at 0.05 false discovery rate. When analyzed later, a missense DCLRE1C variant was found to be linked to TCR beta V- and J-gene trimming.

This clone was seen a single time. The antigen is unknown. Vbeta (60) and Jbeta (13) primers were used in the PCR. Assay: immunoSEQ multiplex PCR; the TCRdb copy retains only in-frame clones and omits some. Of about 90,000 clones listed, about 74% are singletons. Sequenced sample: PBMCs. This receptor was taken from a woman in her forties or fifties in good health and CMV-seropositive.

DNA for the CDR3: TGTGCCAGCAGTCGGGGGGGACAAACCTACGAGCAGTACTTC. Translating gives CASSRGGQTYEQYF. This chain joins TRBV6-5 and TRBJ2-7; TRBD2 aligns across 8 bases. CDR1 and CDR2 from the germline V gene are MNHEY and SVGAGI. V lost 5 bases to trimming and J lost 2 bases; unmatched junction nucleotides: 5. This CDR3 is built from 14 residues.